The source of this T cell receptor beta chain is a study of metastatic and nonmetastatic thyroid tumors. With V trimmed by 3 bases and J by 1 base, 5 bases remained unmatched. This CDR3 has 16 amino acids. Germline V gene lookup returns CDR1 DFQATT and CDR2 SNEGSKA (reference sequence). The study's findings and limits: The reported finding was significantly higher TCR beta diversity in malignant thyroid tumors relative to benign nodules, in blood and tumor.

Thyroid surgery had not been preceded by any treatment in any patient. Concerning this clone itself: Its antigen is still unknown.

TCRdb re-clonotyped the PCR reads via MiXCR. The repertoire has approximately 60,000 clones, less than 30% of them found once; the top ten carry 15% to 20%. This clonotype was sampled from a female donor with papillary thyroid cancer or a benign thyroid nodule (not recorded which). Some clones in this sample may be carry-over from other donors' samples. The chain has TRBV20-1 and TRBJ2-3, with 12 bases fitting TRBD2. Sequencing was carried out using blood. The CDR3 DNA follows: TGCAGTGCTAGGACTAGCGGGAGAATGGGCACAGATACGCAGTATTTT. Its translation: CSARTSGRMGTDTQYF.